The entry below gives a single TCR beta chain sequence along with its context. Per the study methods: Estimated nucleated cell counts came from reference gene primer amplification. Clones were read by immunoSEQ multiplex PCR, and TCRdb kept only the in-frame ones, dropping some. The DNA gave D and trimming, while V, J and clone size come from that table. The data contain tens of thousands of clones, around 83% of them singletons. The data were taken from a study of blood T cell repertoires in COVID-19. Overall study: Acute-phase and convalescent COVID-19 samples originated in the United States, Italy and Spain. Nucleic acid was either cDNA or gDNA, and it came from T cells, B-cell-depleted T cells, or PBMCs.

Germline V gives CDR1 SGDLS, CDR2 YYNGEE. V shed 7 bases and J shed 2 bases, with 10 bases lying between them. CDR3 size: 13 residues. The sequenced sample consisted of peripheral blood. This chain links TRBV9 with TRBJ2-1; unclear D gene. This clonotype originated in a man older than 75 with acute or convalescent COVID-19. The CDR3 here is CASGQTTYNEQFF. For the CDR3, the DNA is TGTGCCAGCGGTCAGACAACCTACAATGAGCAGTTCTTC.